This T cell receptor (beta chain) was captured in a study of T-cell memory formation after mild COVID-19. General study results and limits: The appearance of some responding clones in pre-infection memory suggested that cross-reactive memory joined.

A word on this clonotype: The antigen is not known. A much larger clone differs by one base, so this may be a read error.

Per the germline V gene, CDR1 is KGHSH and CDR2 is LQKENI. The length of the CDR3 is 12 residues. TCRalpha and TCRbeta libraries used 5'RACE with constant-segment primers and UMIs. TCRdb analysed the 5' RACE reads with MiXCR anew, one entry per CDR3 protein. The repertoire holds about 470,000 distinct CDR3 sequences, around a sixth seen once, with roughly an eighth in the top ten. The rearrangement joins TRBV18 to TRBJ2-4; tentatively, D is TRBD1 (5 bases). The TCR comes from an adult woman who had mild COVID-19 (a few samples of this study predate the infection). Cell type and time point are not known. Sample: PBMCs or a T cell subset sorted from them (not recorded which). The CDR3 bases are TGTGCCAGCTCACCACCGTCAGGGTACCTGGACTTC. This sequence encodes CASSPPSGYLDF.